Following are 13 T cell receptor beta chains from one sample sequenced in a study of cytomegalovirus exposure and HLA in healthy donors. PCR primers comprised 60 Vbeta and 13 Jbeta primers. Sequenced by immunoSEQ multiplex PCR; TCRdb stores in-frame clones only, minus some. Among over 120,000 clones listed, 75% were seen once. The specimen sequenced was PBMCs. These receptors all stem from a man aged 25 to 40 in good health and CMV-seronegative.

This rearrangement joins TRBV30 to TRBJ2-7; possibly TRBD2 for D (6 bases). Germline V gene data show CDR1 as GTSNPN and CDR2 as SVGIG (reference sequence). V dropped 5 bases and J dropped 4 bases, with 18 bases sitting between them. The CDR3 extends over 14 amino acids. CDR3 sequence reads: CAWGGSGLSYEQYF. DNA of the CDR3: TGTGCCTGGGGGGGATCCGGACTATCTTACGAGCAGTACTTC.

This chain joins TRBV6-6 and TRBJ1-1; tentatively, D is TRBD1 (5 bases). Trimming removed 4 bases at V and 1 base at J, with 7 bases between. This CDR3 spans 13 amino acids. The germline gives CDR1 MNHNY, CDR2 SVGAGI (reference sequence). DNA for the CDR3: TGTGCCAGCAGTTGGGGGGGGAACACTGAAGCTTTCTTT. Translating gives CASSWGGNTEAFF.

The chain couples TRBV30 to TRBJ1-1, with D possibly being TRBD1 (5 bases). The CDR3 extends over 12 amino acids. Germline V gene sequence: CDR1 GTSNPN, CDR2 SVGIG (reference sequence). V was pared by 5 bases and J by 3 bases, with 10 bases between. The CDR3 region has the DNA TGTGCCTGGTCCCCCAGGGACACTGAAGCTTTCTTT. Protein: CAWSPRDTEAFF.

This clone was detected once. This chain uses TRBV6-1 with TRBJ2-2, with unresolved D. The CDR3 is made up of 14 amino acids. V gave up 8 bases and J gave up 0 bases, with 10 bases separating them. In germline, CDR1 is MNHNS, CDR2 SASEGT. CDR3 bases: TGTGCCAGCTCGCGGAACTCGAACACCGGGGAGCTGTTTTTT. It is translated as CASSRNSNTGELFF.

CDR3 sequence reads: CASSSGWANEKLFF. CDR3 sequence (DNA): TGTGCCAGCAGCTCAGGGTGGGCTAATGAAAAACTGTTTTTT. The chain combines TRBV28 with TRBJ1-4; tentative D call: TRBD1 (5 bases). The germline gives CDR1 MDHEN, CDR2 SYDVKM. V was clipped by 6 bases and J by 3 bases, with 11 bases between them. The CDR3 is 14 amino acids.

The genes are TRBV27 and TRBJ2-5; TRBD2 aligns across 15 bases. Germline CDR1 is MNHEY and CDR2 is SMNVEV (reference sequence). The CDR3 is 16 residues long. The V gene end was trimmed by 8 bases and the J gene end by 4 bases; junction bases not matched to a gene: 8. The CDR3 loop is CASFPGLAGGRETQYF. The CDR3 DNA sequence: TGTGCCAGCTTCCCGGGACTAGCGGGGGGACGAGAGACCCAGTACTTC.

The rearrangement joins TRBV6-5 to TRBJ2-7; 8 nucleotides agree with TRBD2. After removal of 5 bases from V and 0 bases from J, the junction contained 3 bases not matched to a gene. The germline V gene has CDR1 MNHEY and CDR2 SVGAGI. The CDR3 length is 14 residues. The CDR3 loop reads CASSIREGSYEQYF. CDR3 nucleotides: TGTGCCAGCAGTATCCGGGAGGGCTCCTACGAGCAGTACTTC.

CDR3 residues: CAWSGERMNTEAFF. The CDR3, as DNA: TGTGCCTGGAGTGGGGAGCGGATGAACACTGAAGCTTTCTTT. The chain combines TRBV30 with TRBJ1-1; unclear D gene. Germline values: CDR1 GTSNPN, CDR2 SVGIG (reference sequence). The CDR3 loop spans 14 amino acids. V gave up 1 base and J gave up 0 bases, with 9 bases separating them.

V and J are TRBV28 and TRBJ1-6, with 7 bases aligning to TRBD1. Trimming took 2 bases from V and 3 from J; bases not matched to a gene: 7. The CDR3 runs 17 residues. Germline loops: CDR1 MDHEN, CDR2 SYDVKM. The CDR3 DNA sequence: TGTGCCAGCAGTTTAGCAGGGGGTTATAGCTATAATTCACCCCTCCACTTT. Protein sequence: CASSLAGGYSYNSPLHF.

CDR3 residues: CSVARGPYEQYF. The CDR3 DNA follows: TGCAGCGTTGCGCGCGGGCCCTACGAGCAGTACTTC. The gene calls are TRBV29-1 and TRBJ2-7, with D tentatively TRBD2 (5 bases). The CDR3 totals 12 residues. From germline, CDR1 is SQVTM and CDR2 ANQGSEA. V was shortened by 4 bases and J by 2 bases, with 9 bases between the two germline ends.

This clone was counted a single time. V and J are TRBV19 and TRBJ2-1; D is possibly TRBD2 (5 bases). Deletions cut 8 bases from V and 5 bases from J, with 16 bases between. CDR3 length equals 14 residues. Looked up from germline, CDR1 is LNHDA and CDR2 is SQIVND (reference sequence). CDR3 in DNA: TGTGCCAGTCAAGGTGGTCGGGAACACAATGAGCAGTTCTTC. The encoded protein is CASQGGREHNEQFF.

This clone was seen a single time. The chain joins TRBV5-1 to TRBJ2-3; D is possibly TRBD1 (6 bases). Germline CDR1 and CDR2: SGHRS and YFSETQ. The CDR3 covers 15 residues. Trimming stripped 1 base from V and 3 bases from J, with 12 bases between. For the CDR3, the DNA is TGCGCCAGCAGCTTGTCTGGACAGAGTACAGATACGCAGTATTTT. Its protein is CASSLSGQSTDTQYF.

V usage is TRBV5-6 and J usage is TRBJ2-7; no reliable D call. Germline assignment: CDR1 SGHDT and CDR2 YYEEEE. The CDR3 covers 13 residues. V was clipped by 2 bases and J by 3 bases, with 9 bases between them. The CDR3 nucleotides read TGTGCCAGCAGCTTTAATTCAGGCTACGAGCAGTACTTC. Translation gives CASSFNSGYEQYF.